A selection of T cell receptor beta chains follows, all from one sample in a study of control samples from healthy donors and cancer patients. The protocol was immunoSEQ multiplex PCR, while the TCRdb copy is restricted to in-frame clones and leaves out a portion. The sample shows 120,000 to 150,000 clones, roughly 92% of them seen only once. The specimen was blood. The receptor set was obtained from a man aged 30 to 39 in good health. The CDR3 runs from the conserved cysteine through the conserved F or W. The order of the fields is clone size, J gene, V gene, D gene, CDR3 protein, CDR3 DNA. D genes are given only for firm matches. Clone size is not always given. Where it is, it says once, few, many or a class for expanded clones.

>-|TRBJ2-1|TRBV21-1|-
CASSKEWTSGSSYNEQFF
TGTGCCAGCAGCAAAGAGTGGACTAGCGGGAGCTCCTACAATGAGCAGTTCTTC
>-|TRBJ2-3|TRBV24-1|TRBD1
CATSDLGQGRQDTQYF
TGTGCCACCAGTGATTTAGGACAGGGGCGCCAAGATACGCAGTATTTT
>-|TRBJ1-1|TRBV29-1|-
CSVARQENTEAFF
TGCAGCGTTGCGCGACAGGAGAACACTGAAGCTTTCTTT
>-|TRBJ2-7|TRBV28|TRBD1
CASSLSIFRDSLTYEQYF
TGTGCCAGCAGTTTATCAATCTTCCGGGACAGCCTAACCTACGAGCAGTACTTC
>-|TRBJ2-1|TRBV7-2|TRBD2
CASSHRRTSGPPGQFF
TGTGCCAGCAGCCATCGCCGGACTAGCGGGCCCCCCGGGCAGTTCTTC
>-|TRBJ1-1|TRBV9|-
CASSVEGGVPNTEAFF
TGTGCCAGCAGCGTAGAAGGAGGGGTACCGAACACTGAAGCTTTCTTT
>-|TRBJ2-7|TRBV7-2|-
CASSLFGGQNSYEQYF
TGTGCCAGCAGCTTATTCGGGGGCCAAAACTCCTACGAGCAGTACTTC
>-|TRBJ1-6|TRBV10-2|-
CASASSVGNSPLHF
TGCGCCAGCGCATCGTCGGTCGGTAATTCACCCCTCCACTTT
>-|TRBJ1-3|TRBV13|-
CASSLRPISGNTIYF
TGTGCCAGCAGCTTACGGCCGATCTCTGGAAACACCATATATTTT
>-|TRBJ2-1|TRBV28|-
CASSLSPIYNEQFF
TGTGCCAGCAGTTTAAGCCCCATTTACAATGAGCAGTTCTTC
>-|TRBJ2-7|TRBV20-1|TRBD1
CSAIDRGSSYEQYF
TGCAGTGCTATTGACAGGGGAAGCTCCTACGAGCAGTACTTC
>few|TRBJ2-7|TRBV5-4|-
CASSWDGLYEYF
TGTGCCAGCAGTTGGGACGGCCTGTACGAGTACTTC
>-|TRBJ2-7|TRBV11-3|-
CASTSGTGYEQYF
TGTGCCAGCACTTCGGGTACAGGGTACGAGCAGTACTTC
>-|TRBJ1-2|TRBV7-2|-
CASSLFPRGYGYTF
TGTGCCAGCAGCTTATTTCCCAGGGGATATGGCTACACCTTC
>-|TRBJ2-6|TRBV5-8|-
CASSSGRNTYSGANVLTF
TGTGCCAGCAGCTCGGGACGGAACACTTACTCTGGGGCCAACGTCCTGACTTTC
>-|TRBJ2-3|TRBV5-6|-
CASSFYVDNADTQYF
TGTGCCAGCAGCTTCTACGTGGATAACGCAGATACGCAGTATTTT
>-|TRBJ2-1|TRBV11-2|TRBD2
CASSLGQLAAHSEQFF
TGTGCCAGCAGCTTAGGACAACTAGCGGCTCACAGTGAGCAGTTCTTC
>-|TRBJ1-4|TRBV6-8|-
CATIPYATNEKLFF
TGTGCCACAATCCCATATGCAACTAATGAAAAACTGTTTTTT
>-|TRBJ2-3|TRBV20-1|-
CSASGAQAAKDTQYF
TGCAGTGCTAGTGGTGCCCAGGCAGCGAAAGATACGCAGTATTTT
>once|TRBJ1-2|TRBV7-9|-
CASSLSGFYGYTF
TGTGCCAGCAGCTTATCAGGGTTCTATGGCTACACCTTC
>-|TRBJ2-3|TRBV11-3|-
CASSLGEGSRQYF
TGTGCCAGCAGCTTAGGAGAGGGTAGTAGGCAGTATTTT
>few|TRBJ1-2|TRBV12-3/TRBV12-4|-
CASSLQGPSGYTF
TGTGCCAGCAGTTTGCAGGGGCCCTCTGGCTACACCTTC
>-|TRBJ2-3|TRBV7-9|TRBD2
CASSLTSGSTDTQYF
TGTGCCAGCAGCTTGACTAGCGGGAGCACAGATACGCAGTATTTT
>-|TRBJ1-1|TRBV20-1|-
CSASEAFF
TGCAGTGCCTCTGAAGCTTTCTTT
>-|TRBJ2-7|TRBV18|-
CASSPSTGAREQYF
TGTGCCAGCTCACCTAGTACGGGAGCCCGCGAGCAGTACTTC
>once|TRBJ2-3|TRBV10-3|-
CAITSDNTDTQYF
TGTGCCATCACCTCGGACAACACAGATACGCAGTATTTT
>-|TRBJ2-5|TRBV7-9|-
CASSLAGVQETQYF
TGTGCCAGCAGCTTAGCAGGGGTTCAAGAGACCCAGTACTTC
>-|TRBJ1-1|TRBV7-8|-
CASSLLMNTEAFF
TGTGCCAGCAGCTTATTGATGAACACTGAAGCTTTCTTT
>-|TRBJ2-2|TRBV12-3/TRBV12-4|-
CASSRQTVGAVF
TGTGCCAGCAGTCGACAGACTGTTGGGGCTGTTTTT
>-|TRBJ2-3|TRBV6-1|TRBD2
CASSERIAGAGDTQYF
TGTGCCAGCAGTGAAAGAATAGCGGGAGCTGGGGATACGCAGTATTTT
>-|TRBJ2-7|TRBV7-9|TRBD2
CASSSSTSGPYEQYF
TGTGCCAGCAGCTCCTCGACTAGCGGACCCTACGAGCAGTACTTC
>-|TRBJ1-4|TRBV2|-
CASSGCEKLFF
TGTGCCAGCAGTGGTTGTGAAAAACTGTTTTTT
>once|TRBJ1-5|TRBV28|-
CASSPDQPQHF
TGTGCCAGCAGCCCTGATCAGCCCCAGCATTTT
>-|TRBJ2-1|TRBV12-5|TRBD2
CASGLGGLAANRDNEQFF
TGTGCTAGTGGTTTGGGGGGACTAGCGGCAAATAGGGACAATGAGCAGTTCTTC
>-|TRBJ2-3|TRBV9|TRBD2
CASSAGHPGLAGADTQYF
TGTGCCAGCAGCGCCGGACATCCGGGACTAGCGGGAGCAGATACGCAGTATTTT
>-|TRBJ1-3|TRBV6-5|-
CASSAGDSGNTIYF
TGTGCCAGCAGCGCAGGGGACTCTGGAAACACCATATATTTT
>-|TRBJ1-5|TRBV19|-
CASSIGSGNQPQHF
TGTGCCAGTAGTATAGGATCAGGAAATCAGCCCCAGCATTTT